The TCR beta chain under discussion was sequenced for a study of cytomegalovirus exposure and HLA in healthy donors. Study-wide points: The study listed roughly 160 cytomegalovirus-associated TCR beta chains.

V trimming: 3 bases; J trimming: 4 bases; junction bases outside the gene matches: 10. From germline, CDR1 is SGHAT and CDR2 FQNNGV. This CDR3 comprises 18 residues. 60 Vbeta and 13 Jbeta primers were used in PCR. Clones were sequenced by immunoSEQ multiplex PCR, and TCRdb holds only the in-frame ones, with some missing. The sample carries 74,000 or so clones, approximately 67% recorded once. Points on this clone: What it binds is unknown.

The sequenced sample consisted of PBMCs. The genes are TRBV11-2 and TRBJ2-3; the match to TRBD2 covers 13 bases. This sequence was found in a woman aged 25 to 39 in good health and CMV-seronegative. This CDR3 is CASSFGTGGLAGSDTQYF. Here the CDR3 DNA reads TGTGCCAGCAGCTTCGGTACGGGGGGACTAGCGGGATCAGATACGCAGTATTTT.